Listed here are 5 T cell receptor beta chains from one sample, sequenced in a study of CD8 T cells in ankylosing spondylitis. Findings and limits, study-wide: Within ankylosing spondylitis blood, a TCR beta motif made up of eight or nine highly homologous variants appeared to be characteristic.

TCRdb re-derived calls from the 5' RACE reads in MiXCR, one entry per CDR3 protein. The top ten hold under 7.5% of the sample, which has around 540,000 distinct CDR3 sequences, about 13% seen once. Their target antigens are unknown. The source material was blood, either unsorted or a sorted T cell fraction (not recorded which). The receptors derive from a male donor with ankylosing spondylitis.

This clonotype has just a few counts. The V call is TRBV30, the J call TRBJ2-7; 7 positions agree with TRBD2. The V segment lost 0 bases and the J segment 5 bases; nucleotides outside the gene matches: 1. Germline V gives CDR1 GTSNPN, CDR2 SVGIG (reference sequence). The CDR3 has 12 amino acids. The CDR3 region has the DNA TGTGCCTGGAGTGTGGGAGGGGACGAGCAGTACTTC. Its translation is CAWSVGGDEQYF.

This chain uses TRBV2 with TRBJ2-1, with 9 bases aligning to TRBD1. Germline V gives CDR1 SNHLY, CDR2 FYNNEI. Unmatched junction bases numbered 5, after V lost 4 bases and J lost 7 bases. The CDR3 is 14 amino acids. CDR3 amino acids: CASSVGDRVNEQFF. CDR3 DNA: TGTGCCAGCAGTGTAGGGGACAGGGTTAATGAGCAGTTCTTC. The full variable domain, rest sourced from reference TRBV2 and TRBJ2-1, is EPEVTQTPSHQVTQMGQEVILRCVPISNHLYFYWYRQILGQKVEFLVSFYNNEISEKSEIFDDQFSVERPDGSNFTLKIRSTKLEDSAMYFCASSVGDRVNEQFFGPGTRLTVL.

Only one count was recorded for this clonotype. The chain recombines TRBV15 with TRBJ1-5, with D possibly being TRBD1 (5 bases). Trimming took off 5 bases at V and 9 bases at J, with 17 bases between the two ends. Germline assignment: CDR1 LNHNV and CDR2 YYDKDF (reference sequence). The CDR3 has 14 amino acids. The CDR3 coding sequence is TGTGCCACCAGCCTAGATGGGACCTACCCGCCCCAGCATTTT. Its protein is CATSLDGTYPPQHF.

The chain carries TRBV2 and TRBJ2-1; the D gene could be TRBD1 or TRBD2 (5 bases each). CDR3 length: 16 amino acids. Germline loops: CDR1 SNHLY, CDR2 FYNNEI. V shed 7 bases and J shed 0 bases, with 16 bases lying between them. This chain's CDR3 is CASMEVQASSYNEQFF. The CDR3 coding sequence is TGTGCCAGCATGGAGGTACAGGCAAGCTCCTACAATGAGCAGTTCTTC.

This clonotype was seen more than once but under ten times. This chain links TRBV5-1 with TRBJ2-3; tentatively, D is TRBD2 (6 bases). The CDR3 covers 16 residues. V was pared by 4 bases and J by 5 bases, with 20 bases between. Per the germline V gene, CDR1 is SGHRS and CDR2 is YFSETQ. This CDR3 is CASSGAWRDGGDTQYF. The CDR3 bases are TGCGCCAGCAGCGGGGCTTGGCGGGACGGTGGAGATACGCAGTATTTT. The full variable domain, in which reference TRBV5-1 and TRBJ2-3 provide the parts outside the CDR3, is KAGVTQTPRYLIKTRGQQVTLSCSPISGHRSVSWYQQTPGQGLQFLFEYFSETQRNKGNFPGRFSGRQFSNSRSEMNVSTLELGDSALYLCASSGAWRDGGDTQYFGPGTRLTVL.